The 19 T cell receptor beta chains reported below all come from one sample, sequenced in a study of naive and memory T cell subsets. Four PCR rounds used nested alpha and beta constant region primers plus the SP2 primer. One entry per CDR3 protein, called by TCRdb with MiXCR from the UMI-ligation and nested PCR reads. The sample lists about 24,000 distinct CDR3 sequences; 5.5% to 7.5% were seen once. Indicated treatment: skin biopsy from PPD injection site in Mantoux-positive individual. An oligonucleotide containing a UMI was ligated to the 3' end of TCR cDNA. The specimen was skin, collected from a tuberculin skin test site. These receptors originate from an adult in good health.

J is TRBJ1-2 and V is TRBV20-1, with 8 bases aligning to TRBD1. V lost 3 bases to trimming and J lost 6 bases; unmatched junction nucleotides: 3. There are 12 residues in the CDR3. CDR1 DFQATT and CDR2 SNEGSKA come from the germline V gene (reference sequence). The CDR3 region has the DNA TGCAGTGCTAGCGCCAGGGGGCATGGCTACACCTTC. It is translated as CSASARGHGYTF.

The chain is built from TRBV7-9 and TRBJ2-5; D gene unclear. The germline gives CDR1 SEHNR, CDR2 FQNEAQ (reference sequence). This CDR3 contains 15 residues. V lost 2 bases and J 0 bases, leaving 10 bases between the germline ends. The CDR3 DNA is TGTGCCAGCAGCTTATCTAACTCGTACCAAGAGACCCAGTACTTC. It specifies CASSLSNSYQETQYF. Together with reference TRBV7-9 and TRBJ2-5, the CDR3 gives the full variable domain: DTGVSQNPRHKITKRGQNVTFRCDPISEHNRLYWYRQTLGQGPEFLTYFQNEAQLEKSRLLSDRFSAERPKGSFSTLEIQRTEQGDSAMYLCASSLSNSYQETQYFGPGTRLLVL.

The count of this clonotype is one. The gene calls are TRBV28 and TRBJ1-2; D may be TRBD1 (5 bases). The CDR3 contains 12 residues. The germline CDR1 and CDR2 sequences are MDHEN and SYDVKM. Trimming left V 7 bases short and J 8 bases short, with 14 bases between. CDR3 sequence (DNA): TGTGCCAGCATGGAGGGGCTAGGGGGCTACACCTTC. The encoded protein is CASMEGLGGYTF.

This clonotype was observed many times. The CDR3 region has the DNA TGTGCCAGCAGCTCCCAACCCGCATCCGGGGAGCTGTTTTTT. Its protein product is CASSSQPASGELFF. This chain connects TRBV5-8 to TRBJ2-2; D gene uncertain. CDR3 length: 14 amino acids. Germline-derived CDR1 and CDR2 are SGHTS and YDEGEE. V gave up 3 bases and J gave up 6 bases, with 12 bases separating them.

The CDR3, as DNA: TGTGCCTGGAGTGGACCCGGGGAGCTGTTTTTT. The encoded protein is CAWSGPGELFF. V usage is TRBV30 and J usage is TRBJ2-2, with unresolved D. The CDR3 is 11 residues long. Trimming cost V 1 base and J 6 bases, with 3 bases left between them. Looked up from germline, CDR1 is GTSNPN and CDR2 is SVGIG (reference sequence).

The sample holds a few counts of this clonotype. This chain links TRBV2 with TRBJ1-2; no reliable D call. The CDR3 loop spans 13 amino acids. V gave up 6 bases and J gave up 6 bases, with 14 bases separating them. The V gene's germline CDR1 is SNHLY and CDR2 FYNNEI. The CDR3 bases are TGTGCCAGCAGGGGAGACGAGCGGAATGGCTACACCTTC. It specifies CASRGDERNGYTF.

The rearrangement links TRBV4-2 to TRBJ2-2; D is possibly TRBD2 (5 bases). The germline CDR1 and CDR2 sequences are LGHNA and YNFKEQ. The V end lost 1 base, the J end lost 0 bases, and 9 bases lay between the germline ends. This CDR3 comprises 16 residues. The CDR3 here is CASSQGAEANTGELFF. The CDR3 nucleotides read TGTGCCAGCAGCCAAGGCGCGGAGGCGAACACCGGGGAGCTGTTTTTT.

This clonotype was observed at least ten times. The CDR3 DNA reads TGCGCCAGCAGCCCGGGGACAGGTAGTTTGCTCTATGGCTACACCTTC. The encoded protein is CASSPGTGSLLYGYTF. V usage is TRBV5-1 and J usage is TRBJ1-2, with 8 bases aligning to TRBD1. The ends lost 4 bases at V and 4 bases at J; junction bases unmatched: 12. The CDR3 spans 16 residues. The germline V gene has CDR1 SGHRS and CDR2 YFSETQ.

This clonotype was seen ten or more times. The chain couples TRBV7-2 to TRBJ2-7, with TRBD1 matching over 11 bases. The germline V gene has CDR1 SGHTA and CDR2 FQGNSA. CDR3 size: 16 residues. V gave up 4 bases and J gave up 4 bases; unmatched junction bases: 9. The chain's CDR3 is CASSSTGTGGSYEQYF. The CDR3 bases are TGTGCCAGCAGCTCTACCGGGACAGGGGGAAGTTACGAGCAGTACTTC. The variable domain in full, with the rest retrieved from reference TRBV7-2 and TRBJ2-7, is GAGVSQSPSNKVTEKGKDVELRCDPISGHTALYWYRQSLGQGLEFLIYFQGNSAPDKSGLPSDRFSAERTGGSVSTLTIQRTQQEDSAVYLCASSSTGTGGSYEQYFGPGTRLTVT.

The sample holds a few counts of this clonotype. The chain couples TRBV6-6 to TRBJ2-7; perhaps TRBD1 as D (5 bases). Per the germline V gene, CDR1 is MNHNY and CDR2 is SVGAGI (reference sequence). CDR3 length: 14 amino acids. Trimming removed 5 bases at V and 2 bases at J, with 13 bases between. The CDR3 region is CASSPDTKPYEQYF. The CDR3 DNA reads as TGTGCCAGCAGTCCGGACACCAAACCCTACGAGCAGTACTTC.

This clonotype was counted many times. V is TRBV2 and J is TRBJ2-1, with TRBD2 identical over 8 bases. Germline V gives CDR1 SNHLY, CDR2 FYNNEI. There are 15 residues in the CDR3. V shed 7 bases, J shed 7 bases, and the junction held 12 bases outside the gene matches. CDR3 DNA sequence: TGTGCCAGCACCTTCGGGAGGGCCGCGTCGAATGAGCAGTTCTTC. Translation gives CASTFGRAASNEQFF.

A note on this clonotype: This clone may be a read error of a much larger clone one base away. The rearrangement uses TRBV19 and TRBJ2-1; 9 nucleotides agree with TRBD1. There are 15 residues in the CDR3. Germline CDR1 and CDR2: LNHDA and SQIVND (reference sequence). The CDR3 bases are TGTGCCGGTAGTATAGACGGGACAGGGTTTGGTGAGCAGTTCTTC. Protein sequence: CAGSIDGTGFGEQFF.

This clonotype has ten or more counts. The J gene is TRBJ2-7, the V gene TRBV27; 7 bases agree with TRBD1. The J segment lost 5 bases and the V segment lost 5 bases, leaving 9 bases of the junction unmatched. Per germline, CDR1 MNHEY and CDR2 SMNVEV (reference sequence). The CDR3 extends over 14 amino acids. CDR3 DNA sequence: TGTGCCAGCAGTCTTCGACAGGGTAGCCACGAGCAGTACTTC. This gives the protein CASSLRQGSHEQYF.

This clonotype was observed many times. The CDR3 loop is CATSQQGSLYEQYF. CDR3 sequence (DNA): TGTGCCACCAGCCAGCAGGGAAGTCTGTACGAGCAGTACTTC. V gene TRBV15 combines with J gene TRBJ2-7; possible D gene TRBD1, 5 bases. Germline V gene sequence: CDR1 LNHNV, CDR2 YYDKDF (reference sequence). The germline V and J ends were trimmed by 5 bases and 4 bases, with 15 bases remaining between them. This CDR3 has 14 residues.

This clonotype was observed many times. The CDR3 here is CASSPGLAGTDTQYF. CDR3 DNA: TGTGCCAGCTCCCCGGGACTAGCGGGCACAGATACGCAGTATTTT. The chain combines TRBV18 with TRBJ2-3; 11 nucleotides line up with TRBD2. The length of the CDR3 is 15 residues. Germline V gives CDR1 KGHSH, CDR2 LQKENI. Germline trimming cut 6 bases from V and 1 base from J; bases unmatched to any gene: 3.

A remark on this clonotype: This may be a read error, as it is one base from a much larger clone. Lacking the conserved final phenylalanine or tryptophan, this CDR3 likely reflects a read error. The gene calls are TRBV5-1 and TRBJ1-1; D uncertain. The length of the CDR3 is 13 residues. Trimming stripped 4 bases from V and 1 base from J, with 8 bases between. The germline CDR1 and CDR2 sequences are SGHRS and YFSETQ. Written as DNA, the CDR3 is TGCGCCAGCAGCCTTACAGCGAACACTGAAGCTTTCCTT. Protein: CASSLTANTEAFL.

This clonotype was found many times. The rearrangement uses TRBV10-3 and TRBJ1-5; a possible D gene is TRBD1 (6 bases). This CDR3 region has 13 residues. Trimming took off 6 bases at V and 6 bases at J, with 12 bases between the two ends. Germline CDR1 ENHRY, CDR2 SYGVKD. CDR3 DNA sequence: TGTGCCATCAGGAAGGGGGGGAGTCAGCCCCAGCATTTT. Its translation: CAIRKGGSQPQHF.

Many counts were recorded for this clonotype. CDR3 coding DNA: TGTGCCAGCAGCCTGGGACGCGGGGAGCAGTTCTTC. Translation: CASSLGRGEQFF. The chain links TRBV9 to TRBJ2-1, with D perhaps matching TRBD1 or TRBD2 (5 bases each). Deletions cut 4 bases from V and 10 bases from J, with 12 bases between. The V gene's germline CDR1 is SGDLS and CDR2 YYNGEE. The CDR3 totals 12 residues.

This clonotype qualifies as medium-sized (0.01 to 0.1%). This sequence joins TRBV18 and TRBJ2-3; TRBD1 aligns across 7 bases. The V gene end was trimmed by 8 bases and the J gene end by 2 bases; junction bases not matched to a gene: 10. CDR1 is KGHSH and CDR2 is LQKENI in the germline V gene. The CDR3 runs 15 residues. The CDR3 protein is CASATGATNTDTQYF. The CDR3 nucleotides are TGTGCCAGCGCTACAGGGGCCACTAACACAGATACGCAGTATTTT.